Shown below are 18 T cell receptor beta chains from a single sample sequenced in a study of cytomegalovirus exposure and HLA in healthy donors. Vbeta (60) and Jbeta (13) primers were used in the PCR. The method was immunoSEQ multiplex PCR; TCRdb's version includes in-frame clones alone and lacks a portion of them. The repertoire holds over 100,000 clones, with around three fifths as singletons. Sequences were obtained from PBMCs. These receptors came from a woman in her forties in good health and CMV-seropositive.

This clone was picked up one time. The rearrangement joins TRBV7-9 to TRBJ2-1, with TRBD2 matching 8 bases. The germline V gene encodes CDR1 SEHNR and CDR2 FQNEAQ (reference sequence). Unmatched junction bases numbered 5, after V lost 5 bases and J lost 2 bases. The CDR3 consists of 15 residues. CDR3 DNA: TGTGCCAGCAGCCCGGGAGGGGGGGCCTACAATGAGCAGTTCTTC. It specifies CASSPGGGAYNEQFF.

The V gene is TRBV7-9, the J gene TRBJ1-3; 7 positions match TRBD1. The CDR3 extends over 15 amino acids. The junction had 5 bases not matched to a gene; V was cut back by 4 bases and J by 2 bases. Germline CDR1 is SEHNR and CDR2 is FQNEAQ (reference sequence). Here the CDR3 DNA reads TGTGCCAGCAGCTCCCCTGACAGGGCTGGAAACACCATATATTTT. Its translation: CASSSPDRAGNTIYF.

The CDR3: CASLSRGHEQYF. The CDR3, as DNA: TGTGCCAGCTTATCCAGGGGACACGAGCAGTACTTC. V gene TRBV27 combines with J gene TRBJ2-7; possible D gene TRBD1, 6 bases. Trimming removed 8 bases from V and 5 bases from J, with 13 bases in between. The CDR3 extends over 12 amino acids. Germline CDR1 and CDR2: MNHEY and SMNVEV (reference sequence).

This clone has only a few counts. Compared with germline, one end of the junction differs, possibly owing to a read error. CDR3: CASNLLAGVGNEQFF. CDR3 in DNA: TGTGCCAGCAATTTACTAGCGGGAGTGGGCAATGAGCAGTTCTTC. The chain is built from TRBV27 and TRBJ2-1; 11 bases align to TRBD2. CDR1 is MNHEY, CDR2 SMNVEV, per germline (reference sequence). The CDR3 runs 15 residues.

The chain carries TRBV19 and TRBJ2-2; the match to TRBD2 covers 9 bases. This CDR3 has 17 amino acids. V trimming: 0 bases; J trimming: 3 bases; junction bases outside the gene matches: 5. Germline CDR1 is LNHDA and CDR2 is SQIVND (reference sequence). DNA of the CDR3: TGTGCCAGTAGTATAGATGTAGCGGGGGCCTACACCGGGGAGCTGTTTTTT. As protein: CASSIDVAGAYTGELFF.

This chain joins TRBV25-1 and TRBJ1-4; D is unresolved. Per the germline V gene, CDR1 is MGHDK and CDR2 is SYGVNS. CDR3 size: 14 residues. The V and J ends lost 3 bases and 7 bases respectively, with 12 bases between them. The CDR3 is CASSDGIDLEKLFF. CDR3 DNA sequence: TGTGCCAGCAGTGACGGGATTGACCTTGAAAAACTGTTTTTT.

The chain links TRBV5-6 to TRBJ2-2; 16 positions agree with TRBD2. Germline V lookup: CDR1 SGHDT, CDR2 YYEEEE. The CDR3 sequence is 19 residues long. V lost 0 bases to trimming and J lost 3 bases; unmatched junction nucleotides: 5. CDR3 sequence: CASSLEGLAGGRDTGELFF. In DNA, the CDR3 is TGTGCCAGCAGCTTGGAGGGACTAGCGGGGGGGCGTGACACCGGGGAGCTGTTTTTT.

The rearrangement uses TRBV18 and TRBJ2-7; 7 nucleotides line up with TRBD1. The V gene's germline CDR1 is KGHSH and CDR2 LQKENI. V was pared by 0 bases and J by 4 bases, with 9 bases of the junction left unmatched. This CDR3 is 16 amino acids long. This CDR3 is CASSPPGDRVGYEQYF. For the CDR3, the DNA is TGTGCCAGCTCACCACCGGGTGACAGGGTTGGGTACGAGCAGTACTTC.

The rearrangement links TRBV10-3 to TRBJ2-7; TRBD2 aligns across 11 bases. Germline V CDR1 and CDR2: ENHRY, SYGVKD. The CDR3 has 13 residues. V was pared by 8 bases and J by 4 bases, with 4 bases of the junction left unmatched. This CDR3 reads CAIRLAGGYEQYF. As DNA, the CDR3 is TGTGCCATCCGGTTAGCGGGAGGGTACGAGCAGTACTTC.

The genes are TRBV6-5 and TRBJ1-6; tentatively, D is TRBD1 (6 bases). CDR3 length: 13 amino acids. Germline assignment: CDR1 MNHEY and CDR2 SVGAGI. V gave up 6 bases and J gave up 8 bases, with 11 bases separating them. The chain's CDR3 is CASSHRDYSPLHF. CDR3 bases: TGTGCCAGCAGCCACAGGGATTATTCACCCCTCCACTTT.

The V gene is TRBV27, the J gene TRBJ2-2; 8 bases align to TRBD2. Unmatched junction bases numbered 5, after V lost 5 bases and J lost 3 bases. CDR3 size: 15 residues. The germline CDR1 and CDR2 sequences are MNHEY and SMNVEV (reference sequence). The CDR3 loop reads CASSPSGSYTGELFF. CDR3 sequence (DNA): TGTGCCAGCAGTCCTAGCGGGTCTTACACCGGGGAGCTGTTTTTT.

This chain joins TRBV6-5 and TRBJ2-2, with 8 bases lining up with TRBD1. CDR3 length: 14 residues. CDR1 and CDR2 from the germline V gene are MNHEY and SVGAGI. After removal of 2 bases from V and 5 bases from J, the junction contained 1 base not matched to a gene. CDR3 in DNA: TGTGCCAGCAGTTACCAGGGGGCGACCGGGGAGCTGTTTTTT. Translation: CASSYQGATGELFF.

This clone occurred a few times. The rearrangement links TRBV27 to TRBJ1-2, with TRBD1 matching 9 bases. Germline CDR1 is MNHEY and CDR2 is SMNVEV (reference sequence). The CDR3 length is 16 residues. Germline trimming cut 4 bases from V and 4 bases from J; bases unmatched to any gene: 10. The CDR3, as DNA: TGTGCCAGCAGTTCCAAGGGGACAGGGTGGAGCTATGGCTACACCTTC. Translated, it gives CASSSKGTGWSYGYTF.

J is TRBJ1-3 and V is TRBV7-5. TRBV7-5 has pseudogene status. CDR3 length: 15 residues. The CDR3 sequence is CARSFPGSSGNTIYF. The DNA of the CDR3 is TGTGCCAGAAGCTTTCCCGGGAGCTCTGGAAACACCATATATTTT.

This chain connects TRBV7-2 to TRBJ1-4; TRBD1 matches 9 bases. The CDR3 is 15 residues long. With 5 bases clipped from V and 4 bases from J, the junction kept 5 bases outside the gene matches. Germline V CDR1 and CDR2: SGHTA, FQGNSA. DNA for the CDR3: TGTGCCAGCAGCCCGGGACAGGGATTTAATGAAAAACTGTTTTTT. This sequence encodes CASSPGQGFNEKLFF.

The genes are TRBV27 and TRBJ1-1; D not resolved. Germline CDR1 reads MNHEY; CDR2 reads SMNVEV (reference sequence). V gave up 2 bases and J gave up 1 base, with 14 bases separating them. The CDR3 runs 16 residues. The CDR3 region has the DNA TGTGCCAGCAGTTTACGCGCAGGCTTCCAGAACACTGAAGCTTTCTTT. Protein product: CASSLRAGFQNTEAFF.

The chain couples TRBV2 to TRBJ2-7; 13 positions match TRBD2. V shed 5 bases, J shed 6 bases, and the junction held 4 bases outside the gene matches. The CDR3 loop spans 14 amino acids. The germline CDR1 and CDR2 sequences are SNHLY and FYNNEI. In DNA, the CDR3 is TGTGCCAGCAGTAGGACTAGCGGGAGCGGCGAGCAGTACTTC. Encoded protein: CASSRTSGSGEQYF. Based on the CDR3 plus reference TRBV2 and TRBJ2-7, the full variable domain is EPEVTQTPSHQVTQMGQEVILRCVPISNHLYFYWYRQILGQKVEFLVSFYNNEISEKSEIFDDQFSVERPDGSNFTLKIRSTKLEDSAMYFCASSRTSGSGEQYFGPGTRLTVT.

The chain carries TRBV19 and TRBJ2-2; maybe TRBD2 (5 bases). Deletions cut 3 bases from V and 0 bases from J, with 11 bases between. The CDR3 covers 16 residues. Looked up from germline, CDR1 is LNHDA and CDR2 is SQIVND (reference sequence). DNA of the CDR3: TGTGCCAGTAGTATCCCCCGCGGGCCGAACACCGGGGAGCTGTTTTTT. The encoded protein is CASSIPRGPNTGELFF.